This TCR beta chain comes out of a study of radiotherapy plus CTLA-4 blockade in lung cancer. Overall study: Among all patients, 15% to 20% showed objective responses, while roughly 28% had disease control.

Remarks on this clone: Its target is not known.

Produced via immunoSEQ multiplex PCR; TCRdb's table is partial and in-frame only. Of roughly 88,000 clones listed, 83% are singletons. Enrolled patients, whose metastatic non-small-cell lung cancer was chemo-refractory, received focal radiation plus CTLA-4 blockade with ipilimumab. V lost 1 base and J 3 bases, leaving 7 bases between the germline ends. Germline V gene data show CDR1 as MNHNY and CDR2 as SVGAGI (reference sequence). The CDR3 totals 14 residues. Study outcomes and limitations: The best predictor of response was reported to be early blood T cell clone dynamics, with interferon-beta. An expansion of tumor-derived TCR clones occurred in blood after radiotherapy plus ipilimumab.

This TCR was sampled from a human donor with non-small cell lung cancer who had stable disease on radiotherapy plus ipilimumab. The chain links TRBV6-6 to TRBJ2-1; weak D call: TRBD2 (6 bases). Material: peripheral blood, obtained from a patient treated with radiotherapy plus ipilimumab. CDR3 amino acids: CASSYLGGYNEQFF. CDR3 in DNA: TGTGCCAGCAGTTACTTGGGGGGCTACAATGAGCAGTTCTTC.